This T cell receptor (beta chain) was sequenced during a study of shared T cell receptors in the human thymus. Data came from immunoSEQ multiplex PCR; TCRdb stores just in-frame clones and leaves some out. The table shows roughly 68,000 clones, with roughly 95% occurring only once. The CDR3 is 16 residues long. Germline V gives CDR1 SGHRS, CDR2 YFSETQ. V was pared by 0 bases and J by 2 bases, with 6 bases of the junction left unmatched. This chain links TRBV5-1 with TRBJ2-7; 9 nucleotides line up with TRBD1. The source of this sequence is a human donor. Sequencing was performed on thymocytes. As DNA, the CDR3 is TGCGCCAGCAGCTTGGGTCCGGGGACAGGGACCTACGAGCAGTACTTC. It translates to CASSLGPGTGTYEQYF.